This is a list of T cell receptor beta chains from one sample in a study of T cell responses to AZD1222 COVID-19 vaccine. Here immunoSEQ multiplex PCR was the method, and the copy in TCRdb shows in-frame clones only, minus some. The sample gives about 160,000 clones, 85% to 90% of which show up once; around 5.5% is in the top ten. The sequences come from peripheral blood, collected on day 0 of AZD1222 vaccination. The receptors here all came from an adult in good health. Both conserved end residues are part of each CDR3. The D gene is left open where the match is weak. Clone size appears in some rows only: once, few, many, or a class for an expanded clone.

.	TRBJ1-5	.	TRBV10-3	TGTGCCATCAGTGATTACGACGGTCAGCCCCAGCATTTT	CAISDYDGQPQHF
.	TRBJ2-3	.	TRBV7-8	TGTGCCAGCAGCTTAGGAGGTGCAGGGGCGGGAGATACGCAGTATTTT	CASSLGGAGAGDTQYF
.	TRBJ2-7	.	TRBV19	TGTGCCAGTAGTGACTACTACGAGCAGTACTTC	CASSDYYEQYF
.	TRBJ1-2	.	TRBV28	TGTGCCAGCAGTTCGGGGACTGTCGGCTACACCTTC	CASSSGTVGYTF
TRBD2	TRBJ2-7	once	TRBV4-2	TGTGCCAGCAGCCTCACCCCGACTAGCGGCCCATCCTACGAGCAGTACTTC	CASSLTPTSGPSYEQYF
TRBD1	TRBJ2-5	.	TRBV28	TGTGCCAGCAGCCTAGGGGGACAGCAGCGAGAGACCCAGTACTTC	CASSLGGQQRETQYF
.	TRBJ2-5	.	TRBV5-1	TGCGCCAGCCGTGAGTACCCACAGCCAAAAGAGACCCAGTACTTC	CASREYPQPKETQYF
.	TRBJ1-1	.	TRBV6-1	TGTGCCAGCAGTGAATATCCCTACACTGAAGCTTTCTTT	CASSEYPYTEAFF
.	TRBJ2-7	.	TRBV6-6	TGTGCCAGCAGTGACGGGTTTTCGAGGGGGTACGAGCAGTACTTC	CASSDGFSRGYEQYF
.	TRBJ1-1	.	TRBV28	TGTGCCAGCCGGGACACCCGACCTGAAGCTTTCTTT	CASRDTRPEAFF
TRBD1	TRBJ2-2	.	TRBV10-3	TGTGCCATCAGCGGGACAGACAGCGGATGGACCGGGGAGCTGTTTTTT	CAISGTDSGWTGELFF
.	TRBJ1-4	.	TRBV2	TGTGCCAGCAGTTTGGGGCAGGCGAATGAAAAACTGTTTTTT	CASSLGQANEKLFF
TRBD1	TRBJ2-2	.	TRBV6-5	TGTGCCAGCAGTTTGGGACAGATCACCGGGGAGCTGTTTTTT	CASSLGQITGELFF
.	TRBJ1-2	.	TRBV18	TGTGCCAGCTCGCCAATACAGGGCCCCAACTATGGCTACACCTTC	CASSPIQGPNYGYTF
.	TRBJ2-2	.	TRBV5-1	TGCGCCAGCAGCTTGGCCGACACCGGGGAGCTGTTTTTT	CASSLADTGELFF
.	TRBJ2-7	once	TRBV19	TGTGCCACTGGTGGGGATTACGAGCAGTACTTC	CATGGDYEQYF
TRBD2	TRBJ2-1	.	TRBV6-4	TGTGCCAGCAGTGTAGATACTAGCGGGATAAGCAATGAGCAGTTCTTC	CASSVDTSGISNEQFF
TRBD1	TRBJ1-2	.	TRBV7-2	TGTGCCAGCAGCTTAGACTACAGGGGCACCAACTATGGCTACACCTTC	CASSLDYRGTNYGYTF
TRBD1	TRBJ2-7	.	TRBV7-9	TGTGCCAGCAGGACGAACTGGGACAGGGACGACGAGCAGTACTTC	CASRTNWDRDDEQYF
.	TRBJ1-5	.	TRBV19	TGTGCCAGTAGTAACCGGCAGGGAGCAAATCAGCCCCAGCATTTT	CASSNRQGANQPQHF
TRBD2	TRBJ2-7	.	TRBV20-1	TGCAGTGCTAGTTTTCTACTAGCGGGAGACTACGAGCAGTACTTC	CSASFLLAGDYEQYF
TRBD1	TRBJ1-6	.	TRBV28	TGTGCCAGCAGTTTATACAGGGGGCGTTCACCCCTCCACTTT	CASSLYRGRSPLHF
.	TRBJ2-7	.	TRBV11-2	TGTGCCAGCAGTTCTCTACGGGGGGCCGACTACGAGCAGTACTTC	CASSSLRGADYEQYF
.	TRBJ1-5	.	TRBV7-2	TGTGCCAGCAGCTTAGTGGGGACACCAGATCAGCCCCAGCATTTT	CASSLVGTPDQPQHF
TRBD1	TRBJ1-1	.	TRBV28	TGTGCCAGCAGCTGGACAGGGCTAGACACTGAAGCTTTCTTT	CASSWTGLDTEAFF
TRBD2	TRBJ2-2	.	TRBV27	TGTGCCAGCACCAGCGGGAGGGCCAGAACCGGGGAGCTGTTTTTT	CASTSGRARTGELFF
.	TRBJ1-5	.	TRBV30	TGTGCCTGGGGCTGGGACAGCAATCAGCCCCAGCATTTT	CAWGWDSNQPQHF
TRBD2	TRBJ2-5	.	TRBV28	TGTGCCAGCAGTTGGGGGGGGCAAGAGACCCAGTACTTC	CASSWGGQETQYF
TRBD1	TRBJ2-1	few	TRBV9	TGTGCCAGCAGCCCACGCCGGGGACAGGGGAATAATGAGCAGTTCTTC	CASSPRRGQGNNEQFF
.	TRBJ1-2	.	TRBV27	TGTGCCAGCAGTTCGGGACGGGGTGTCGATGGCTACACCTTC	CASSSGRGVDGYTF
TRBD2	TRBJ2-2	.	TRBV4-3	TGCGCCAGCAGCCAAGACGCTAGCGGGAACACCGGGGAGCTGTTTTTT	CASSQDASGNTGELFF
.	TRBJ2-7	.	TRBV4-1	TGCGCCAGCAGCTTTCGGTCCGGCGAGCAGTACTTC	CASSFRSGEQYF
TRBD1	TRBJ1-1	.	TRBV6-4	TGTGCCAGCAGCCCGGACAGGCTGAACACTGAAGCTTTCTTT	CASSPDRLNTEAFF
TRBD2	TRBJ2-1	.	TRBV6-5	TGTGCCAGCAGGACTGGACTAGCGGGGGGCGAGCAGTTCTTC	CASRTGLAGGEQFF
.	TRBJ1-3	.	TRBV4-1	TGCGCCAGCAGCCCAAATAACGGAGTGATAATTGACACCATATATTTT	CASSPNNGVIIDTIYF
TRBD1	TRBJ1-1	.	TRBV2	TGTGCCAGCAGATCACAGACAGGGGGCACTGAAGCTTTCTTT	CASRSQTGGTEAFF
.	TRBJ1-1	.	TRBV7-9	TGTGCCAGCAGCTTAGTCTCAGGCGGTGAAGCTTTCTTT	CASSLVSGGEAFF
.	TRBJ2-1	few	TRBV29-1	TGCAGCGGACGCCTTCCCGGGACCAGTGAGCAGTTCTTC	CSGRLPGTSEQFF
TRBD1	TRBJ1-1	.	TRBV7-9	TGTGCCAGCAGCCCACCCCGACAGGGGCAACGAGCTTTCTTT	CASSPPRQGQRAFF
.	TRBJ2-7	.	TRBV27	TGTGCCAGCAGACCGTTAGACTGGAAAACATCCTACGAGCAGTACTTC	CASRPLDWKTSYEQYF
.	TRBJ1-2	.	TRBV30	TGTGCCTGGAGTATACAGCCCACTAACTATGGCTACACCTTC	CAWSIQPTNYGYTF
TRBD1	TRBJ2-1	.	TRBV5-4	TGTGCCAGCAGTGGGGGACAGGGATCCTACAATGAGCAGTTCTTC	CASSGGQGSYNEQFF
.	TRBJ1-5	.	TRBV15	TGTGCCACCAGCAAGGGACACTCGGTGGGAATTCAGCCCCAGCATTTT	CATSKGHSVGIQPQHF
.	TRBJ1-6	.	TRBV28	TGTGCCAGCAGTTTATCCGGGCAGGGGTTAAGTTCACCCCTCCACTTT	CASSLSGQGLSSPLHF
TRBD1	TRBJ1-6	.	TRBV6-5	TGTGCCAGCTTGGGACAGTATAATTCACCCCTCCACTTT	CASLGQYNSPLHF
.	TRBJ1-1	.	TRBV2	TGTGCCAGAGGACAGTATGAAGCTTTCTTT	CARGQYEAFF
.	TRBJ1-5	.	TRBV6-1	TGTGCCAGCAGTGAAGCTGGGGGGGCATATCAGCCCCAGCATTTT	CASSEAGGAYQPQHF
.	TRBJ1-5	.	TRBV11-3	TGTGCCAGCAGCTTAGATCTAGGAGAGGCGGGCAATCAGCCCCAGCATTTT	CASSLDLGEAGNQPQHF
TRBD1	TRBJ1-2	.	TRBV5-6	TGTGCCAGCAGCCTCTCGGACAGGGGGGACTATGGCTACACCTTC	CASSLSDRGDYGYTF
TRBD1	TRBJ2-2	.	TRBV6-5	TGTGCCAGCACTACGGGACAGGGGGTCTGGGAGCTGTTTTTT	CASTTGQGVWELFF
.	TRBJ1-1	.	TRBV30	TGTGCCCGCGGACGGCTGAACACTGAAGCTTTCTTT	CARGRLNTEAFF
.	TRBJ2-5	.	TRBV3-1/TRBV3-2	TGTGCCAGCAGGCCCAACGACAGGATGAGCTACCAAGAGACCCAGTACTTC	CASRPNDRMSYQETQYF
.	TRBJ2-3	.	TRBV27	TGTGCCAGCAGTTTTCAGCGAGGGACAGATACGCAGTATTTT	CASSFQRGTDTQYF
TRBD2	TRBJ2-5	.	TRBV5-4	TGTGCCAGCAGCTCGGGACTAGCGGGAGGTGGGCGGGAGACCCAGTACTTC	CASSSGLAGGGRETQYF
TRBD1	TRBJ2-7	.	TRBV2	TGTGCCAGCAACCGGGACAGGAGATCCTACGAGCAGTACTTC	CASNRDRRSYEQYF
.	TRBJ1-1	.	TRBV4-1	TGCGCCAGCAGCCGCACAGGGACTCTAAGCGGGACTGAAGCTTTCTTT	CASSRTGTLSGTEAFF
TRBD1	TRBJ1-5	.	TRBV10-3	TGTGCCACCGGGACAGGCTCATATAGCAATCAGCCCCAGCATTTT	CATGTGSYSNQPQHF
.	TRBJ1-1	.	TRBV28	TGTGCCAGCAGTTCTCACATGGGAGTCGGCACTGAAGCTTTCTTT	CASSSHMGVGTEAFF
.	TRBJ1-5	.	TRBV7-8	TGTGCCAGCAGCGATCCATGGGGTGGGAATCAGCCCCAGCATTTT	CASSDPWGGNQPQHF